This record looks at one T cell receptor beta chain sequence and its context. In the original workflow: Estimation of nucleated cell counts relied on the amplification of reference gene primers. Using immunoSEQ multiplex PCR, the repertoire was profiled, and TCRdb retains in-frame clones only, with some absent. That table gives V, J and clone size, and the DNA gave D and trimming. In the table there are tens of thousands of clones, under 90% of which are singletons. The entry originates in a study of blood T cell repertoires in COVID-19. For the study at large: Both acute and convalescent COVID-19 samples were obtained from the United States, Italy and Spain. The cDNA or gDNA used as material had been derived from T cells, B-cell-depleted T cells, or PBMCs.

Trimming removed 4 bases at V and 0 bases at J, with 9 bases between. CDR3 size: 14 residues. Germline V gene sequence: CDR1 SGHRS, CDR2 YFSETQ. The clonotype originates from a man between 50 and 59 years old with active COVID-19. The chain carries TRBV5-1 and TRBJ2-3; D perhaps matches TRBD1 (5 bases). The specimen sequenced was peripheral blood. CDR3: CASSIKGSTDTQYF. CDR3 in DNA: TGCGCCAGCAGCATAAAGGGGAGCACAGATACGCAGTATTTT.